This TCR beta chain is from a study of post-analysis software for immune sequencing data. This clonotype was found a few times. Its cognate antigen is unknown. Study-wide findings and caveats: Significantly lower normalized Chao1 diversity was seen in multiple sclerosis patients than in controls.

TCR beta libraries were prepared from cDNA with unique molecular identifiers. Each CDR3 protein is one row after TCRdb ran MiXCR on the PCR reads. The sample yields under 900,000 distinct CDR3 sequences, roughly half seen once. Sequencing was performed on blood. The sequence derives from a girl aged 5-17 years with multiple sclerosis.

CDR3 protein: CASSPPRDRAEKLFF. The CDR3, as DNA: TGTGCCAGCTCACCACCGAGGGACAGGGCGGAAAAACTGTTTTTT. The chain employs TRBV18 and TRBJ1-4, with 9 positions matching TRBD1. The trim removed 0 bases at V and 8 bases at J, leaving 4 bases unmatched. This CDR3 is built from 15 residues. Germline loops: CDR1 KGHSH, CDR2 LQKENI.